What follows describes a single TCR beta chain. Profiling relied on immunoSEQ multiplex PCR, and the TCRdb table lists in-frame clones only, not all of them. Of fewer than 40,000 clones in the sample, 86% are singletons; the top ten hold around 5.2%. This record comes from a study of T cells in tuberculosis. Time point here: new active TB diagnosis, blood taken before or within 7 days of starting treatment. Positive smear microscopy and/or M. tuberculosis culture confirmed active disease. With V trimmed by 6 bases and J by 0 bases, 6 bases remained unmatched. Germline V gene lookup returns CDR1 SNHLY and CDR2 FYNNEI. The CDR3 sequence is 15 residues long.

The sample was PBMCs, taken at tuberculosis diagnosis. The TCR comes from an adult with tuberculosis. The rearrangement uses TRBV2 and TRBJ2-3, with TRBD1 matching over 7 bases. CDR3 sequence (DNA): TGTGCCAGCAGGGAGACAGGGATGAGCACAGATACGCAGTATTTT. It translates to CASRETGMSTDTQYF.